This T cell receptor beta chain was identified in a study of liver allograft versus peripheral blood T cells. Background on the study: Comparisons were made between T cell receptor repertoires found in transplanted livers and those circulating in recipients' peripheral blood. The study, taken as a whole, reports: Reportedly, liver allograft T cell receptor repertoires differed from peripheral blood ones.

The CDR3 contains 15 residues. V lost 3 bases and J lost 9; bases outside the gene matches: 11. Per the germline V gene, CDR1 is KGHSH and CDR2 is LQKENI. Note on this clonotype: Its antigen is not identified.

MiXCR, run by TCRdb on the reads, gives a single entry per CDR3 protein. The sample lists roughly 10,000 distinct CDR3 sequences; around 20% were seen once. The chain is built from TRBV18 and TRBJ2-1, with 7 bases lining up with TRBD2. This clonotype originated in a human patient who had a liver transplant. Certain T cells may be donor cells from the graft. CDR3 in amino acids: CASSPSRTSSFEQFF. In DNA form, the CDR3 reads TGTGCCAGCTCACCGTCGAGGACTAGTTCTTTTGAGCAGTTCTTC.